Listed below are T cell receptor beta chains from one sample, sequenced in a study of T-cell reconstitution after alpha-beta-depleted transplantation in children. TCRdb re-derived calls from the PCR reads in MiXCR, one entry per CDR3 protein. The table records approximately 980,000 distinct CDR3 sequences, around 30% of them present only once. This specimen was PBMCs, mostly from graft donor cells, taken 360 days after TCRalphabeta/CD19-depleted stem cell transplant. The receptors shown here come from a boy younger than two who had a stem cell transplant for SCID, so the T cells may come from the graft donor. Each CDR3 is given with its conserved first and last residue. A D gene is named only where the DNA matches it firmly. Clone size is stated in some rows and not others, as once, few, many or a class when expanded.

V: TRBV29-1
size: NA
J: TRBJ2-1
D: NA
CDR3: CSVETGPYNEQFF
DNA: TGCAGCGTTGAAACGGGGCCGTACAATGAGCAGTTCTTC

V: TRBV4-1
size: NA
J: TRBJ2-5
D: NA
CDR3: CASSQEAHREGETQYF
DNA: TGCGCCAGCAGCCAAGAGGCCCACAGGGAAGGGGAGACCCAGTACTTC

V: TRBV5-6
size: NA
J: TRBJ2-1
D: NA
CDR3: CASSLERVGRSYNEQFF
DNA: TGTGCCAGCAGCTTGGAGCGAGTGGGTAGGTCCTACAATGAGCAGTTCTTC

V: TRBV5-1
size: NA
J: TRBJ2-7
D: NA
CDR3: CASSLEGGGSEQYF
DNA: TGCGCCAGCAGCTTGGAGGGGGGCGGCAGCGAGCAGTACTTC

V: TRBV6-2/TRBV6-3
size: NA
J: TRBJ2-3
D: TRBD2
CDR3: CASSPAGVAADTQYF
DNA: TGTGCCAGCAGTCCCGCGGGGGTAGCGGCAGATACGCAGTATTTT

V: TRBV5-1
size: NA
J: TRBJ2-2
D: TRBD2
CDR3: CASHIGRESAGELFF
DNA: TGCGCCAGCCACATAGGGAGGGAATCAGCCGGGGAGCTGTTTTTT

V: TRBV7-2
size: NA
J: TRBJ2-7
D: NA
CDR3: CASSFDGGVYEQYF
DNA: TGTGCCAGCAGCTTCGACGGGGGAGTATACGAGCAGTACTTC

V: TRBV7-7
size: few
J: TRBJ2-4
D: NA
CDR3: CARAGHRILAKNIQYF
DNA: TGTGCCAGGGCGGGACACCGTATACTAGCCAAAAACATTCAGTACTTC

V: TRBV6-5
size: few
J: TRBJ1-1
D: NA
CDR3: CASSDSVNTEAFF
DNA: TGTGCCAGCAGTGACTCGGTGAACACTGAAGCTTTCTTT

V: TRBV7-3
size: NA
J: TRBJ1-1
D: NA
CDR3: CASSLTDSTNTEAFF
DNA: TGTGCCAGCAGCTTAACGGACAGTACGAACACTGAAGCTTTCTTT

V: TRBV11-2
size: few
J: TRBJ2-7
D: TRBD1
CDR3: CASSLGGTGVSEQYF
DNA: TGTGCCAGCAGCTTAGGTGGGACAGGCGTTAGCGAGCAGTACTTC

V: TRBV12-3/TRBV12-4
size: few
J: TRBJ1-4
D: NA
CDR3: CASRVSTGEKLFF
DNA: TGTGCCAGCAGAGTCTCGACCGGTGAAAAACTGTTTTTT

V: TRBV9
size: few
J: TRBJ2-1
D: TRBD2
CDR3: CASSVASGGYNEQFF
DNA: TGTGCCAGCAGCGTAGCTAGCGGGGGCTACAATGAGCAGTTCTTC

V: TRBV21-1
size: few
J: TRBJ2-7
D: NA
CDR3: CASSKGRISPYEQYF
DNA: TGTGCCAGCAGCAAGGGGAGGATCTCACCCTACGAGCAGTACTTC

V: TRBV5-1
size: few
J: TRBJ2-1
D: TRBD1
CDR3: CASSLGGQVSYNEQFF
DNA: TGCGCCAGCAGCTTGGGAGGACAGGTCTCCTACAATGAGCAGTTCTTC

V: TRBV4-2
size: NA
J: TRBJ2-3
D: TRBD2
CDR3: CASSPGLAGAPRTDTQYF
DNA: TGTGCCAGCAGCCCGGGACTAGCGGGGGCCCCTAGGACAGATACGCAGTATTTT

V: TRBV5-1
size: many
J: TRBJ2-1
D: NA
CDR3: CASSLLRGRNEQFF
DNA: TGCGCCAGCAGCTTGCTCAGGGGCAGGAATGAGCAGTTCTTC

V: TRBV7-2
size: few
J: TRBJ2-5
D: NA
CDR3: CASSLVVGGQETQYF
DNA: TGTGCCAGCAGCTTAGTCGTAGGAGGGCAAGAGACCCAGTACTTC

V: TRBV6-2/TRBV6-3
size: NA
J: TRBJ2-3
D: NA
CDR3: CASSYRGPGLDADTDTQYF
DNA: TGTGCCAGCAGTTACAGGGGCCCGGGGTTGGACGCCGACACAGATACGCAGTATTTT

V: TRBV29-1
size: few
J: TRBJ2-3
D: NA
CDR3: CSVEGLQDDTDTQYF
DNA: TGCAGCGTTGAGGGCCTACAGGACGACACAGATACGCAGTATTTT

V: TRBV2
size: few
J: TRBJ2-7
D: TRBD1
CDR3: CASSEGGTGREQYF
DNA: TGTGCCAGCAGTGAGGGGGGGACAGGGCGCGAGCAGTACTTC

V: TRBV5-5
size: NA
J: TRBJ1-1
D: NA
CDR3: CASSLDLPNTEAFF
DNA: TGTGCCAGCAGCTTGGATCTACCGAACACTGAAGCTTTCTTT

V: TRBV5-1
size: few
J: TRBJ2-5
D: NA
CDR3: CASSRGLQEETQYF
DNA: TGCGCCAGCAGCCGGGGACTTCAGGAAGAGACCCAGTACTTC

V: TRBV27
size: once
J: TRBJ2-7
D: NA
CDR3: CASSLRQGGLLDYEQYF
DNA: TGTGCCAGCAGTTTACGTCAGGGAGGCCTTTTGGACTACGAGCAGTACTTC

V: TRBV12-3/TRBV12-4
size: NA
J: TRBJ2-1
D: NA
CDR3: CASSDGQGPFYEQFF
DNA: TGTGCCAGCAGCGACGGACAAGGGCCCTTTTATGAGCAGTTCTTC

V: TRBV5-1
size: few
J: TRBJ2-1
D: NA
CDR3: CASSPPGRTYNEQFF
DNA: TGCGCCAGCAGCCCCCCGGGACGGACTTACAATGAGCAGTTCTTC

V: TRBV12-3/TRBV12-4
size: few
J: TRBJ1-5
D: NA
CDR3: CASRAANQPQHF
DNA: TGTGCCAGCAGAGCGGCAAATCAGCCCCAGCATTTT

V: TRBV11-1
size: few
J: TRBJ2-2
D: NA
CDR3: CASTRGPNTGELFF
DNA: TGTGCCAGCACCCGGGGCCCGAACACCGGGGAGCTGTTTTTT

V: TRBV5-1
size: NA
J: TRBJ2-4
D: NA
CDR3: CASSSEVSAKNIQYF
DNA: TGCGCCAGCAGCTCCGAGGTTTCGGCCAAAAACATTCAGTACTTC

V: TRBV4-2
size: NA
J: TRBJ1-2
D: TRBD1
CDR3: CASSRRDRRGPANYGYTF
DNA: TGTGCCAGCAGCCGCAGAGACCGAAGGGGGCCAGCTAACTATGGCTACACCTTC

V: TRBV10-3
size: few
J: TRBJ1-1
D: TRBD1
CDR3: CAIRGQGGNTEAFF
DNA: TGTGCCATCAGGGGACAGGGGGGGAACACTGAAGCTTTCTTT

V: TRBV15
size: NA
J: TRBJ2-5
D: TRBD1
CDR3: CATSRGQGWETQYF
DNA: TGTGCCACCAGCAGAGGACAGGGGTGGGAGACCCAGTACTTC

V: TRBV29-1
size: once
J: TRBJ2-5
D: NA
CDR3: CSVGGLLIQETQYF
DNA: TGCAGCGTGGGTGGCCTTTTAATCCAAGAGACCCAGTACTTC

V: TRBV6-1
size: many
J: TRBJ2-2
D: NA
CDR3: CATMRGRAGELFF
DNA: TGTGCCACTATGAGGGGACGGGCCGGGGAGCTGTTTTTT

V: TRBV12-3/TRBV12-4
size: NA
J: TRBJ2-5
D: NA
CDR3: CASSLTQGYQETQYF
DNA: TGTGCCAGCAGTTTGACCCAGGGGTACCAAGAGACCCAGTACTTC

V: TRBV24-1
size: NA
J: TRBJ2-5
D: TRBD2
CDR3: CATSDSRLAGHQETQYF
DNA: TGTGCCACCAGTGACTCCCGACTAGCGGGCCACCAAGAGACCCAGTACTTC

V: TRBV6-5
size: NA
J: TRBJ2-3
D: TRBD2
CDR3: CASSYSTSSVADTQYF
DNA: TGTGCCAGCAGCTATTCGACTAGCTCGGTGGCAGATACGCAGTATTTT

V: TRBV3-1
size: NA
J: TRBJ2-7
D: TRBD1
CDR3: CASSPTGTGRYEQYF
DNA: TGTGCCAGCAGCCCGACCGGGACAGGACGCTACGAGCAGTACTTC

V: TRBV29-1
size: few
J: TRBJ2-3
D: TRBD2
CDR3: CSVEGGLAGLSGTQYF
DNA: TGCAGCGTTGAGGGGGGACTAGCGGGATTGTCGGGTACGCAGTATTTT

V: TRBV6-5
size: NA
J: TRBJ1-2
D: NA
CDR3: CASSPGQSNYGYTF
DNA: TGTGCCAGCAGCCCCGGACAGTCTAACTATGGCTACACCTTC

V: TRBV9
size: NA
J: TRBJ1-3
D: NA
CDR3: CASGTGPSSGNTIYF
DNA: TGTGCCAGCGGAACAGGGCCCAGCTCTGGAAACACCATATATTTT

V: TRBV5-6
size: NA
J: TRBJ2-5
D: NA
CDR3: CASSLGGIPRRETQYF
DNA: TGTGCCAGCAGCCTCGGAGGGATTCCTCGGCGAGAGACCCAGTACTTC